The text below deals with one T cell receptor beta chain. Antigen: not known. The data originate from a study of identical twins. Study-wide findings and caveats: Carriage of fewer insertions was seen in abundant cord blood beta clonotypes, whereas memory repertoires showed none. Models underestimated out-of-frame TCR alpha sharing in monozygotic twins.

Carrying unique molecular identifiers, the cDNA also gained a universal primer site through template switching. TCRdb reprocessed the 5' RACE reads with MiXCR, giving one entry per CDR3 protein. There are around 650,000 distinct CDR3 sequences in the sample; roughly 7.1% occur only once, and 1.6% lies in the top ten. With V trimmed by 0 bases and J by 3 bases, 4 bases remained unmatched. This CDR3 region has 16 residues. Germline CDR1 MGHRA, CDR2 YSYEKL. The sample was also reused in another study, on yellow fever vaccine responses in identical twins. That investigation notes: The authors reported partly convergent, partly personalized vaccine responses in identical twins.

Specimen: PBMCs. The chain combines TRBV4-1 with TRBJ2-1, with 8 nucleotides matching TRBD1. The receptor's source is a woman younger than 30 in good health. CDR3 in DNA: TGCGCCAGCAGCCAAGAATGGACAGGGTACTACAATGAGCAGTTCTTC. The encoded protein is CASSQEWTGYYNEQFF.